The 9 T cell receptor beta chains below all came from one sample that was sequenced in a study of blood T cells in healthy people across ages (dated by TCRdb to the mid-2010s). Libraries were made using 5' RACE. The listed sequencing device is Illumina HiSeq 2500. A second roughly 6 to 12 cycle PCR used a sample-barcoded 5' primer and a J-beta primer mix. TCRdb cleaned the public reads at Q25 with fastp, built clones with MiXCR and kept in-frame beta chains. CDR3 protein duplicates are merged, each entry listing the most common genes and DNA. The sample table shows 800,000 or so distinct CDR3 sequences, and 25% are seen once. Of the sample, around 3.6% falls within the top ten clones. These data were likewise used in another study, on T cells of mothers and their children.

Sequenced sample: blood. Receptors originate from a boy aged 5-17 years in good health.

The chain combines TRBV4-2 with TRBJ2-5; D gene unclear. The CDR3 runs 13 residues. V gave up 3 bases and J gave up 0 bases, with 5 bases separating them. Looked up from germline, CDR1 is LGHNA and CDR2 is YNFKEQ. CDR3 DNA sequence: TGTGCCAGCAGCCACGAGGACCAAGAGACCCAGTACTTC. The encoded protein is CASSHEDQETQYF.

V is TRBV27 and J is TRBJ2-7; D gene unclear. The CDR3 contains 15 residues. The V end was cut by 2 bases, the J end by 5 bases, with 16 bases between. Germline CDR1 is MNHEY and CDR2 is SMNVEV (reference sequence). The CDR3 DNA is TGTGCCAGCAGTTTAACGATTGCAGGTGGGCACGAGCAGTACTTC. This codes for CASSLTIAGGHEQYF.

This chain joins TRBV7-9 and TRBJ2-3; 7 nucleotides match TRBD2. Germline V CDR1 and CDR2: SEHNR, FQNEAQ (reference sequence). J was trimmed by 2 bases and V by 4 bases; bases with no gene match: 9. The CDR3 has 16 residues. The CDR3 sequence is CASSSTSVSLTDTQYF. CDR3 sequence (DNA): TGTGCCAGCAGCTCCACTAGCGTCTCCCTCACAGATACGCAGTATTTT.

The chain joins TRBV2 to TRBJ2-5; D is unclear. CDR1 is SNHLY, CDR2 FYNNEI, per germline. Deletions cut 3 bases from V and 0 bases from J, with 5 bases between. The CDR3 spans 13 residues. The CDR3 DNA follows: TGTGCCAGCAGTGAGGCCAACCAAGAGACCCAGTACTTC. Amino acids: CASSEANQETQYF.

J is TRBJ2-7 and V is TRBV28; D tentatively reads TRBD1 or TRBD2 (5 bases each). CDR3 length: 15 amino acids. The germline gives CDR1 MDHEN, CDR2 SYDVKM. The V end was cut by 3 bases, the J end by 0 bases, with 12 bases between. Written as DNA, the CDR3 is TGTGCCAGCAGTTTCTCGCCAGGGAGCTCCTACGAGCAGTACTTC. This codes for CASSFSPGSSYEQYF.

This clonotype showed up just a few times. One junction end does not reproduce the germline sequence, and a read error may be involved. The chain employs TRBV4-1 and TRBJ2-1; 8 bases are shared with TRBD2. The germline V gene has CDR1 MGHRA and CDR2 YSYEKL. CDR3 length: 17 amino acids. The CDR3 spells CAGSLGLPRGGHNEQFF. DNA of the CDR3: TGCGCCGGCAGCCTTGGACTACCTCGCGGGGGGCACAATGAGCAGTTCTTC.

This chain joins TRBV6-1 and TRBJ2-2; D might be TRBD2 (5 bases). Trimming left V 6 bases short and J 4 bases short, with 15 bases between. CDR3 length: 15 residues. Germline CDR1 is MNHNS and CDR2 is SASEGT. The CDR3 bases are TGTGCCAGCAGGCTGGGTGGGAGTGTCACCGGGGAGCTGTTTTTT. The encoded protein is CASRLGGSVTGELFF.

This rearrangement joins TRBV2 to TRBJ2-7; TRBD1 matches 9 bases. V trimming: 1 base; J trimming: 5 bases; junction bases outside the gene matches: 6. Per germline, CDR1 SNHLY and CDR2 FYNNEI. This CDR3 is built from 15 residues. The CDR3 region has the DNA TGTGCCAGCAGTGAAGAAGGGAACAGGGGGCACGAGCAGTACTTC. The encoded protein is CASSEEGNRGHEQYF. Looking up the rest from reference TRBV2 and TRBJ2-7 gives the full variable domain: EPEVTQTPSHQVTQMGQEVILRCVPISNHLYFYWYRQILGQKVEFLVSFYNNEISEKSEIFDDQFSVERPDGSNFTLKIRSTKLEDSAMYFCASSEEGNRGHEQYFGPGTRLTVT.

This clonotype appeared a few times. The J gene is TRBJ1-4, the V gene TRBV28; no firm D call. CDR1 is MDHEN, CDR2 SYDVKM, per germline. This CDR3 is built from 14 residues. Trimming took off 6 bases at V and 8 bases at J, with 16 bases between the two ends. The CDR3 DNA reads as TGTGCCAGCAGGCATCGACACCCAGGAGAAAAACTGTTTTTT. The encoded protein is CASRHRHPGEKLFF.